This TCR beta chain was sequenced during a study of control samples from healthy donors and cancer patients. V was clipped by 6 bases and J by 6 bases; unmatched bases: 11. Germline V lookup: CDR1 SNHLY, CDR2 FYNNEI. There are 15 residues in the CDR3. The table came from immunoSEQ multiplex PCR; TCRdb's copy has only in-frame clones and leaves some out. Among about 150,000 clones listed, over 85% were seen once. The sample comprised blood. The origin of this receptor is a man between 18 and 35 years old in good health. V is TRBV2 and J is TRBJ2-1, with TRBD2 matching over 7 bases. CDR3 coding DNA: TGTGCCAGCAGGGGGGGTTGGCGGGAGTCCAATGAGCAGTTCTTC. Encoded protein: CASRGGWRESNEQFF.